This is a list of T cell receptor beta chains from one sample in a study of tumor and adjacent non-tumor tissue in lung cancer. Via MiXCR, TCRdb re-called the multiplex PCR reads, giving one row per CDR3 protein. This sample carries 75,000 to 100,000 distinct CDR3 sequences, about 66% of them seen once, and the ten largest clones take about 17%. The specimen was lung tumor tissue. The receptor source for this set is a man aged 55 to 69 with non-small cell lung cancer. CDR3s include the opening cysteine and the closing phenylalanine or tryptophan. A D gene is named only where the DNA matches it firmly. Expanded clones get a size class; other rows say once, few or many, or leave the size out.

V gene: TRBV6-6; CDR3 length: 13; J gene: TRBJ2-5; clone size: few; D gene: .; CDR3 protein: CASSYGQWETQYF; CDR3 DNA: TGTGCCAGCAGTTACGGACAGTGGGAGACCCAGTACTTC
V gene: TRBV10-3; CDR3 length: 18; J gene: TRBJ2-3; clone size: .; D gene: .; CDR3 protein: CATETGGRLAGVADTQYF; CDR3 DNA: TGTGCCACAGAGACAGGGGGACGTCTAGCGGGAGTTGCAGATACGCAGTATTTT
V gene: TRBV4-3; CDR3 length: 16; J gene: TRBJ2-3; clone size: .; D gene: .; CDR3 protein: CASSPRLAGDTDTQYF; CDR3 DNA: TGCGCCAGCAGCCCCCGACTCGCAGGGGACACAGATACGCAGTATTTT
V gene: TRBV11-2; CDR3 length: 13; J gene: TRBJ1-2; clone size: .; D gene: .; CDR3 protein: CVSSPADNYGYTF; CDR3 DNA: TGTGTCAGCAGCCCTGCGGACAACTATGGCTATACCTTC
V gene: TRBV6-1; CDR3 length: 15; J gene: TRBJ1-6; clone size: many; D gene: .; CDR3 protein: CASKMGTDYNSPLHF; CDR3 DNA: TGTGCCAGCAAGATGGGGACGGATTATAATTCACCCCTCCACTTT
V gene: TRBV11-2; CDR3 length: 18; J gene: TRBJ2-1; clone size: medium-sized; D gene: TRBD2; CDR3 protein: CASSLEGLAGAGYNEQFF; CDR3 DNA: TGTGCCAGCAGCTTGGAGGGACTAGCGGGAGCAGGATACAATGAGCAGTTCTTC
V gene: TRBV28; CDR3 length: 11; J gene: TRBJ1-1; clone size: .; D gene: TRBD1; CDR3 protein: CVSRGGSEALF; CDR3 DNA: TGTGTCAGCAGGGGGGGTTCTGAAGCTCTCTTT
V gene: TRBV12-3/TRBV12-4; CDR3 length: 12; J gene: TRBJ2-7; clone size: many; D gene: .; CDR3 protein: CASSLNYYEQYF; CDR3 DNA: TGTGCCAGCAGTTTGAACTACTACGAGCAGTACTTC
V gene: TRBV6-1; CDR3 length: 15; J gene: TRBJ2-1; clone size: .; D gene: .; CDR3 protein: CASSEAGVAYNEQFF; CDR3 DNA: TGTGCCAGCAGTGAAGCCGGAGTGGCCTACAATGAGCAGTTCTTC
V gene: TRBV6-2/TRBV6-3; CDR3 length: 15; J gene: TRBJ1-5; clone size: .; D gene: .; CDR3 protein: CTSSRRAVGNQPQHF; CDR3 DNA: TGTACCAGCAGCCGTCGAGCAGTGGGTAATCAGCCCCAGCATTTT
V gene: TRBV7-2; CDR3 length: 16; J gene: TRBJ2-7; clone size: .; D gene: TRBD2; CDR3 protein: CASSPMGLAGNNEQYF; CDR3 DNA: TGTGCCAGCAGCCCGATGGGACTAGCGGGAAACAATGAGCAGTACTTC
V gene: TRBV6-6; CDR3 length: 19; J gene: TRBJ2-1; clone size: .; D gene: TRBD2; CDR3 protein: CASSYSGTSGGYLYNEQFF; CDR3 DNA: TGTGCCAGCAGTTACTCCGGGACTAGCGGGGGGTACCTTTACAATGAGCAGTTCTTC
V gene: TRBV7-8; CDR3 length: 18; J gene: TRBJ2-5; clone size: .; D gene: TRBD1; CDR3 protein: CGSSLVGVSDRDAETQYF; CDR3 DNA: TGTGGTAGCAGCTTAGTTGGGGTTTCCGACAGGGACGCGGAGACCCAGTACTTC
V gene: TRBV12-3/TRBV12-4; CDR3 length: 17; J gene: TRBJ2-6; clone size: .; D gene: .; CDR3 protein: CACSPDWVLSGANVLTF; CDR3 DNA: TGTGCCTGCAGTCCGGACTGGGTTCTCTCGGGGGCCAACGTCCTGACATTC
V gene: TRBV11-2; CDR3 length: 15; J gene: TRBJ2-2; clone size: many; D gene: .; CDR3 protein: CASSPPQGPTGELFF; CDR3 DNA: TGTGCCAGCAGCCCTCCGCAAGGACCGACCGGGGAGCTGTTTTTT
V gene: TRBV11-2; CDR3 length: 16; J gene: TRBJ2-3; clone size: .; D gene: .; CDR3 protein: CARSLNGRGDTDTQYF; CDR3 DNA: TGTGCCAGGAGCTTGAACGGCCGAGGGGACACAGATACGCAGTATTTT
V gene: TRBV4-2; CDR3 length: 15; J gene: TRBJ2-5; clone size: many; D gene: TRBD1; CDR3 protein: CASSQNRGMGETQYF; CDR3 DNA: TGTGCCAGCAGCCAAAACAGGGGGATGGGGGAGACCCAGTACTTC
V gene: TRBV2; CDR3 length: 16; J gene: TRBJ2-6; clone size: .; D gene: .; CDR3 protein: CASSHDSVSVANVLTF; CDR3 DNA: TGTGCCAGTAGTCATGACAGTGTCTCTGTGGCCAACGTCCTGACTTTC
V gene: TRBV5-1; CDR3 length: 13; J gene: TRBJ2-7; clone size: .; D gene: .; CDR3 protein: CANSNRNRYEQYF; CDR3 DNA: TGCGCCAACAGCAACCGGAACCGATACGAGCAGTACTTC
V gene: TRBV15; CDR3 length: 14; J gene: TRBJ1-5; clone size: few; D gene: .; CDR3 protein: CATSRGDHNQPQHF; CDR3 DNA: TGTGCCACCAGCAGAGGAGATCACAATCAGCCCCAGCATTTT
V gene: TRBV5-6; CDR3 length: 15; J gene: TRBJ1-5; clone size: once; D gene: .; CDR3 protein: CAGSRSGYSNQAQHF; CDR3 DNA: TGTGCCGGCAGCCGTTCAGGATATAGCAATCAGGCCCAGCATTTT
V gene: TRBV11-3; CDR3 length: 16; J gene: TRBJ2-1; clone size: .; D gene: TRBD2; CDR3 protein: CASSLEGTSGDQEQFF; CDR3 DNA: TGTGCCAGCAGCTTAGAAGGAACTAGCGGGGACCAGGAGCAGTTCTTC
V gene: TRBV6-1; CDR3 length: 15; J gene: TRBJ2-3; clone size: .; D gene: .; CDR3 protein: CASIQCIGYTDTQYF; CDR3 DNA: TGTGCCAGCATCCAATGCATAGGGTACACAGATACGCAGTATTTT
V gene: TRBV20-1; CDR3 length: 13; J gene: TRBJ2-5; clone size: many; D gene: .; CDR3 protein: CSALQPAQETQYF; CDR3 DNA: TGCAGTGCGCTGCAGCCCGCACAAGAGACCCAGTACTTC
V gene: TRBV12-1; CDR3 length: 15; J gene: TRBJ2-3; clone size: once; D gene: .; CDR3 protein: CASSSVGRGVNMQCF; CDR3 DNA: TGTGCCAGCAGCTCCGTTGGGCGGGGTGTAAATATGCAGTGTTTT
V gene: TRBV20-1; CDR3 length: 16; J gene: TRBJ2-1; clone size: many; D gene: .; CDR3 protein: CSAKVGGASIYNEQFF; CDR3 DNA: TGCAGTGCCAAAGTAGGGGGGGCCTCAATATACAATGAGCAGTTCTTC
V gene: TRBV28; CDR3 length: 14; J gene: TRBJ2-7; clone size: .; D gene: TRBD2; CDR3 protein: CASSAGRGFNEQCF; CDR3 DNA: TGTGCCAGCAGTGCGGGGAGGGGATTCAACGAGCAGTGCTTC
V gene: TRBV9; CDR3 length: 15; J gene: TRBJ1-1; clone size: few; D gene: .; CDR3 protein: CASSVGVSQNTEAFF; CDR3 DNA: TGTGCCAGCAGCGTAGGGGTTTCCCAGAACACTGAAGCTTTCTTT
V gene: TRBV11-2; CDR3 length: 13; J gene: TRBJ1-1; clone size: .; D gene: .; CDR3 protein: CASSLEFDAEAFF; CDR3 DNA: TGTGCCAGTAGCTTAGAGTTCGACGCTGAAGCTTTCTTT
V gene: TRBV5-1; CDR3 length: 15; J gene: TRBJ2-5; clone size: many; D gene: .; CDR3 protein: CASSLIGGPQETQYF; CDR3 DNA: TGCGCCAGCAGCTTGATAGGGGGGCCACAAGAGACCCAGTACTTC
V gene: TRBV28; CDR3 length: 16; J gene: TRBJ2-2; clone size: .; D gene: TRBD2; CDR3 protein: CASNSLGGSGTGELFF; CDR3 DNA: TGTGCCAGCAATTCCCTTGGGGGGAGCGGGACGGGGGAGCTGTTTTTT
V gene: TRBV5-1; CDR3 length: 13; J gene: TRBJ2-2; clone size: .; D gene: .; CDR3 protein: CASSLSNTVELFF; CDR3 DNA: TGCGCCAGCAGCTTATCGAACACAGTGGAGCTGTTTTTT
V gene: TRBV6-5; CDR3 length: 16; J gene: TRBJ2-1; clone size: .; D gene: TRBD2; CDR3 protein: CASSYHPTGLVNDQSF; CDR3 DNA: TGTGCCAGCAGTTACCACCCGACCGGACTAGTCAATGATCAGTCCTTC
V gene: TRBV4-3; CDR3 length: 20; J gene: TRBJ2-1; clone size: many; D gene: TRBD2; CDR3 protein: CASSQGLAGGLNISYNEQFF; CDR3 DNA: TGCGCCAGCAGCCAAGGACTAGCGGGAGGACTAAACATCTCCTACAATGAGCAGTTCTTC
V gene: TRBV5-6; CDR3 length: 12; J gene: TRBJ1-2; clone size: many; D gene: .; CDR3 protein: CASSYRIGGYTF; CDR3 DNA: TGTGCCAGCAGCTACCGGATAGGTGGCTACACCTTC
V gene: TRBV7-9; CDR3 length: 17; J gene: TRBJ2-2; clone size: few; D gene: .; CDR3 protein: CASSLGTALPNTGELFF; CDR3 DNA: TGTGCCAGCAGCTTGGGGACCGCTCTTCCGAACACCGGGGAGCTGTTTTTT
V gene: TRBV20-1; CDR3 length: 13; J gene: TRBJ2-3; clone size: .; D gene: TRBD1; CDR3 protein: CSAGLTGPDTQYF; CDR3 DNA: TGCAGTGCTGGATTGACAGGGCCAGATACGCAGTATTTT
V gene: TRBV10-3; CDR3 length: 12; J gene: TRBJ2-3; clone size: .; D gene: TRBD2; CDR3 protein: CASATSSDTQYF; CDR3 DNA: TGTGCCTCTGCGACTAGCTCAGATACGCAGTATTTT
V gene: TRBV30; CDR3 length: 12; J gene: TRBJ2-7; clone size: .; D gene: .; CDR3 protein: CAWIGSSYEQYF; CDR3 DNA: TGTGCCTGGATTGGGAGCTCCTACGAGCAGTACTTC
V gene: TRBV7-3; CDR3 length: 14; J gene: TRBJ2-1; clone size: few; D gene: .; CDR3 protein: CASSLNAFYNEQFF; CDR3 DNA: TGTGCCAGCAGCTTAAACGCCTTTTACAATGAGCAGTTCTTC
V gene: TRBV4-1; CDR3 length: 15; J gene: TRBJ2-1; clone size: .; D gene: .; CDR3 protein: CASIQRSSSYNDQFF; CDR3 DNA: TGCGCCAGCATCCAGAGGTCCAGCTCCTACAATGATCAGTTCTTC
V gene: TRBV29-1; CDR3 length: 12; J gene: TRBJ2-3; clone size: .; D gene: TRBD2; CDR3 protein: CSKSGGTDTQCF; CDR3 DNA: TGCAGCAAAAGCGGGGGCACAGATACGCAGTGTTTT
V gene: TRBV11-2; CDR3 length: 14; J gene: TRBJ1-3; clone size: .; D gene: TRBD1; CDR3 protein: CASSTPGTGHTIYF; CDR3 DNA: TGTGCCAGCAGCACTCCCGGGACAGGGCACACCATATATTTT
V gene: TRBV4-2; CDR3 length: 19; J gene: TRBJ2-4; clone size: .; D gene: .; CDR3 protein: CANSQARASVSLAKNIQYF; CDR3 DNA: TGTGCCAACAGCCAAGCGCGGGCTAGCGTATCGTTAGCCAAAAACATTCAGTACTTC
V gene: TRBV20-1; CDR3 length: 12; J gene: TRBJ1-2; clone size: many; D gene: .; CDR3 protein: CSASEENYGYTF; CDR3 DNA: TGCAGTGCTAGCGAAGAGAACTATGGCTACACCTTC
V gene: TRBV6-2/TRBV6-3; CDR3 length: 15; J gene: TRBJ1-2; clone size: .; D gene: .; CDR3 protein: CVSSSILSSGYGYTF; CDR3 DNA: TGTGTCAGCAGCTCGATACTATCTTCAGGATATGGCTACACCTTC
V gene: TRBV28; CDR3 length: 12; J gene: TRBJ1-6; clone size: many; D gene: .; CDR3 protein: CAIGQANSPLHF; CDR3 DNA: TGTGCCATAGGGCAGGCTAATTCACCCCTCCACTTT
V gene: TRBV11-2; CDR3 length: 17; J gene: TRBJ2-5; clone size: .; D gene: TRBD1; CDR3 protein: CARSLTGTGVSQETQYF; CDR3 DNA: TGTGCCAGAAGCTTAACCGGGACAGGCGTCTCGCAAGAGACCCAGTACTTC
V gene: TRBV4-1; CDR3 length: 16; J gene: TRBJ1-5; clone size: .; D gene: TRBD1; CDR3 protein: CISSQDLDRARQPQHF; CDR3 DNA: TGCATCAGCAGCCAAGATCTTGACAGGGCTAGACAGCCCCAGCATTTT
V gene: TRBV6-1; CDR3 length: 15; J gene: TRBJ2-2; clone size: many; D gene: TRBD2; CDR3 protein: CASTLGLGPTGELFF; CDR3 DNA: TGTGCCAGCACCCTGGGACTAGGCCCAACCGGGGAGCTGTTTTTT
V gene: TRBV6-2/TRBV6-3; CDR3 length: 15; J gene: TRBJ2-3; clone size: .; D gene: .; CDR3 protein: CASSSTAGITDTQYF; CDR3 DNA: TGTGCCAGCAGTTCTACGGCGGGAATCACAGATACGCAGTATTTT